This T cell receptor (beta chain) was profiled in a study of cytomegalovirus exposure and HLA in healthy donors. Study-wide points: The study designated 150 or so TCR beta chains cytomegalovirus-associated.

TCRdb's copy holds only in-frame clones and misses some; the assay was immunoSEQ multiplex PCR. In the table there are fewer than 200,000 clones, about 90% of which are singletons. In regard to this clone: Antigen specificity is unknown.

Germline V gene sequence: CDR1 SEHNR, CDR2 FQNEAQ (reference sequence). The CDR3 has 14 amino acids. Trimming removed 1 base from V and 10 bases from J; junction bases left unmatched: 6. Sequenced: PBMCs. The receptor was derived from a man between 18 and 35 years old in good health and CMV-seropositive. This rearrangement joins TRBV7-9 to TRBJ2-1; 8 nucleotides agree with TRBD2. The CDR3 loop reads CASSLDMLAGEQFF. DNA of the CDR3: TGTGCCAGCAGCTTAGATATGTTAGCGGGAGAGCAGTTCTTC.